Sequencing of this TCR beta chain was carried out in a study of early T cells in non-severe SARS-CoV-2 infection. Trimming removed 5 bases at V and 9 bases at J, with 13 bases between. The CDR3 length is 13 residues. In germline, CDR1 is MNHEY, CDR2 SVGAGI. TCRdb reanalysed the 5' RACE reads using MiXCR and keeps one entry per CDR3 protein. The sample consists of tens of thousands of distinct CDR3 sequences, less than 9.5% of them appearing once. This clonotype appeared a few times. This rearrangement joins TRBV6-5 to TRBJ2-2; D unclear. The source is an adult who was a healthcare worker with PCR-confirmed SARS-CoV-2 infection or an uninfected control (not recorded which). Sequencing used whole blood, obtained at baseline. The CDR3 DNA reads as TGTGCCAGCAGTGATACCAAACGGAGGGAGCTGTTTTTT. This sequence encodes CASSDTKRRELFF.